This TCR beta chain was recovered during a study of CD8 T cells in Susac syndrome. Findings and caveats of the study: It was acknowledged in the study that the number of individuals who were included in its TCR sequencing and HLA analysis was relatively small.

As regards this clonotype: The antigen remains unidentified.

Reverse transcription used 0.5 to 1 ug RNA and random hexamers. TCRdb processed the immunoSEQ multiplex PCR reads anew with MiXCR; each CDR3 protein has one entry. This sample has hundreds of thousands of distinct CDR3 sequences, with approximately 89% found just once. The multiple sclerosis controls comprised treatment-naive patients whose relapsing-remitting disease was stable or active. TEMRA cells were FACS-enriched, with CD8+ and CD4+ T cells isolated negatively. The origin of this receptor is a human donor with multiple sclerosis. The sequencing sample was made of CD8+ T cells from PBMCs.

The chain's CDR3 is CASRRTGIDEQFF. CDR3 DNA: TGCGCCAGCAGACGGACAGGGATCGATGAGCAGTTCTTC. The V gene is TRBV5-1, the J gene TRBJ2-1, with 8 bases identical to TRBD1. Germline CDR1 SGHRS, CDR2 YFSETQ. Trimming removed 5 bases from V and 8 bases from J; junction bases left unmatched: 6. CDR3 size: 13 residues. Using reference TRBV5-1 and TRBJ2-1 for the parts outside the CDR3, the full variable domain is KAGVTQTPRYLIKTRGQQVTLSCSPISGHRSVSWYQQTPGQGLQFLFEYFSETQRNKGNFPGRFSGRQFSNSRSEMNVSTLELGDSALYLCASRRTGIDEQFFGPGTRLTVL.